The clone carrying this T cell receptor beta chain has just one count. No antigen is known for it. Other nucleotide sequences in the sample specify the same CDR3. As the sequencing template, cDNA was produced by extracting RNA and reverse transcribing it. Repertoires were generated with immunoSEQ multiplex PCR, while TCRdb's copy carries only in-frame clones and drops some. The data contain around 180,000 clones, less than 70% of them singletons. Trimming took off 2 bases at V and 6 bases at J, with 11 bases between the two ends. Germline CDR1 reads SQVTM; CDR2 reads ANQGSEA. The CDR3 length is 13 residues. This record belongs to a study of CD8+ T cells in alopecia areata. Turning to the study itself: It was oral tofacitinib, at 5 to 10 mg twice daily, that treated patients received.

The treatment: oral pan-JAK inhibitor, 5-10 mg twice daily. Whole-study results and caveats: How baseline CD8+ expansion relates to response remains uncertain (there was one nonresponder). Affected scalp, especially in alopecia totalis/universalis, had a higher clonality than normal scalp did.

This chain uses TRBV29-1 with TRBJ1-5; the D gene is possibly TRBD1 (5 bases). This clonotype was obtained from a human donor with alopecia areata. This specimen consisted of CD4+ T cells sorted from blood, obtained around week 47, from a patient treated with tofacitinib. The CDR3 DNA reads as TGCAGCGTTGAATTGGGGCAGGGTCAGCCCCAGCATTTT. Its translation: CSVELGQGQPQHF.